What follows are 8 T cell receptor beta chains derived from one specimen sequenced in a study of blood T cell repertoires in COVID-19. Assay: immunoSEQ multiplex PCR; the TCRdb copy retains only in-frame clones and omits some. In the table there are a few hundred thousand clones, roughly 90% of which are singletons. The sample consisted of PBMCs or T cells enriched from blood (not recorded which). The receptor set was obtained from a woman aged 25 to 39 who had recovered from COVID-19.

The rearrangement joins TRBV2 to TRBJ1-1, with 8 bases aligning to TRBD1. The CDR3 length is 14 residues. Germline assignment: CDR1 SNHLY and CDR2 FYNNEI. J gave up 11 bases and V 5 bases, and 13 bases lay outside the gene matches. Here the CDR3 reads CASSPDRGVFRAFF. Here the CDR3 DNA reads TGTGCCAGCAGTCCCGACAGGGGAGTCTTTCGGGCTTTCTTT.

The J gene is TRBJ2-3, the V gene TRBV27; 8 nucleotides line up with TRBD2. Unmatched junction bases numbered 4, after V lost 9 bases and J lost 2 bases. Germline V gene lookup returns CDR1 MNHEY and CDR2 SMNVEV (reference sequence). This CDR3 spans 13 amino acids. The CDR3 DNA reads as TGTGCCAGTTACGGGAGGGACACAGATACGCAGTATTTT. This gives the protein CASYGRDTDTQYF.

The rearrangement joins TRBV2 to TRBJ1-5, with 7 bases that match TRBD1. The CDR3 loop spans 12 amino acids. Germline-derived CDR1 and CDR2 are SNHLY and FYNNEI. J gave up 4 bases and V 9 bases, and 3 bases lay outside the gene matches. As DNA, the CDR3 is TGTGCCAGTACACAGGGGAATCAGCCCCAGCATTTT. This encodes CASTQGNQPQHF. The whole variable domain, remainder taken from reference TRBV2 and TRBJ1-5, is EPEVTQTPSHQVTQMGQEVILRCVPISNHLYFYWYRQILGQKVEFLVSFYNNEISEKSEIFDDQFSVERPDGSNFTLKIRSTKLEDSAMYFCASTQGNQPQHFGDGTRLSIL.

The V and J genes are TRBV2 and TRBJ2-4, with 7 bases identical to TRBD2. J was trimmed by 8 bases and V by 5 bases; bases with no gene match: 6. The CDR3 has 13 residues. Per germline, CDR1 SNHLY and CDR2 FYNNEI. Here the CDR3 reads CASSPLARDIQYF. As DNA, the CDR3 is TGTGCCAGCAGTCCACTAGCGAGAGACATTCAGTACTTC.

This chain's CDR3 is CASSPTQGVGNGYTF. In nucleotides, the CDR3 is TGTGCCAGCAGTCCAACTCAGGGGGTAGGGAATGGCTACACCTTC. This chain connects TRBV27 to TRBJ1-2, with 7 bases aligning to TRBD1. Unmatched junction bases numbered 12, after V lost 5 bases and J lost 6 bases. Germline V gives CDR1 MNHEY, CDR2 SMNVEV (reference sequence). The length of the CDR3 is 15 residues.

The V gene is TRBV19, the J gene TRBJ2-1, with TRBD2 matching over 12 bases. Germline CDR1 and CDR2: LNHDA and SQIVND (reference sequence). CDR3 size: 15 residues. Trimming took 3 bases from V and 8 from J; bases not matched to a gene: 5. The DNA of the CDR3 is TGTGCCAGTAGTATCCGGACTAGCGGGACTCATGAGCAGTTCTTC. Translation gives CASSIRTSGTHEQFF.

This clone appeared a single time. The CDR3 bases are TGTGCGGGGCGGGAGTTTAACACCGGGGAGCTGTTTTTT. It codes for CAGREFNTGELFF. The chain uses TRBV6-5 and TRBJ2-2, with 7 bases that match TRBD2. Germline CDR1 and CDR2: MNHEY and SVGAGI. This CDR3 has 13 residues.

This chain connects TRBV7-8 to TRBJ1-1; possibly TRBD1 for D (5 bases). The V gene's germline CDR1 is SGHVS and CDR2 FQNEAQ. Trimming cost V 3 bases and J 8 bases, with 13 bases left between them. The CDR3 loop spans 13 amino acids. The CDR3 loop is CASSLERGVEAFF. Here the CDR3 DNA reads TGTGCCAGCAGCTTGGAGCGGGGGGTGGAAGCTTTCTTT.